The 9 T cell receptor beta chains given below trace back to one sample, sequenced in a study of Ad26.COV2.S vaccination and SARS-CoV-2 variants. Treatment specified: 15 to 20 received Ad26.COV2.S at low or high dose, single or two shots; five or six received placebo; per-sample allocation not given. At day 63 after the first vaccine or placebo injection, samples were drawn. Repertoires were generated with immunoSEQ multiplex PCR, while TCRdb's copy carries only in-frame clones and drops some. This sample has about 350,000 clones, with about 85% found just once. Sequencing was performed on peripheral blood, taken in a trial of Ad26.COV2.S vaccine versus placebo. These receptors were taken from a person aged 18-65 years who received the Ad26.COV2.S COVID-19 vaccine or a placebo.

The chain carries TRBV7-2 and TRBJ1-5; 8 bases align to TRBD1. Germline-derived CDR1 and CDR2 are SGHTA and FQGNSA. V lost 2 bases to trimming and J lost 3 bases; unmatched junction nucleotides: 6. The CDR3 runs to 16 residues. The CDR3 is CASSLFARGLNQPQHF. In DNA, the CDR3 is TGTGCCAGCAGCTTATTTGCCAGGGGGCTCAATCAGCCCCAGCATTTT.

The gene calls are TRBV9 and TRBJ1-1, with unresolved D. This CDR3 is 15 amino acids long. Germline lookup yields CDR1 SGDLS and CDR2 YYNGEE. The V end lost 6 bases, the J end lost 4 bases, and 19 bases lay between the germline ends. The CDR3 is CASTPRGNLGTEAFF. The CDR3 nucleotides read TGTGCCAGCACCCCCCGAGGCAACCTGGGCACTGAAGCTTTCTTT.

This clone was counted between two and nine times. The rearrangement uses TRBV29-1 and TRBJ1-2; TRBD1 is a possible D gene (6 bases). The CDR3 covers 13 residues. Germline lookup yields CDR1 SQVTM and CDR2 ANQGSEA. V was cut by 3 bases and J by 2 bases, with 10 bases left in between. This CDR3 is CSVEGHTNYGYTF. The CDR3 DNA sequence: TGCAGCGTTGAGGGACACACCAACTATGGCTACACCTTC.

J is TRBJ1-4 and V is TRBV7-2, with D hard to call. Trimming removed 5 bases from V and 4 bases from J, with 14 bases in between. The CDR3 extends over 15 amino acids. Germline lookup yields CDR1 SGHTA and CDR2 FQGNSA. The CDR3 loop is CASSPQLVGNEKLFF. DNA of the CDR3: TGTGCCAGCAGCCCACAGTTGGTGGGTAATGAAAAACTGTTTTTT. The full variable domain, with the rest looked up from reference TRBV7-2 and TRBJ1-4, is GAGVSQSPSNKVTEKGKDVELRCDPISGHTALYWYRQSLGQGLEFLIYFQGNSAPDKSGLPSDRFSAERTGGSVSTLTIQRTQQEDSAVYLCASSPQLVGNEKLFFGSGTQLSVL.

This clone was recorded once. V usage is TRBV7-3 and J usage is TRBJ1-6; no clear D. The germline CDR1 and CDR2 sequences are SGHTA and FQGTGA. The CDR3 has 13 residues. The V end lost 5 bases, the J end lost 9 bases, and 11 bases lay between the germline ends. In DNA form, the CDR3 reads TGTGCCAGCAGCCCCGCTTGGGGTTCACCCCTCCACTTT. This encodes CASSPAWGSPLHF.

CDR3 nucleotide sequence: TGTGCCAGCAGTTTTCAGAACACTGAAGCTTTCTTT. Protein: CASSFQNTEAFF. The chain joins TRBV28 to TRBJ1-1, with D hard to call. Germline V gene data show CDR1 as MDHEN and CDR2 as SYDVKM. The CDR3 consists of 12 residues. Deletions cut 3 bases from V and 1 base from J, with 3 bases between.

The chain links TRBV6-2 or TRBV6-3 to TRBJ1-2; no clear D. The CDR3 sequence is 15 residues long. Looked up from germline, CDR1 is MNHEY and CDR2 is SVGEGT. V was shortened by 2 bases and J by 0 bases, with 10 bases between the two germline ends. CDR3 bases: TGTGCCAGCAGTTACCTGGGAGAAGCTAACTATGGCTACACCTTC. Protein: CASSYLGEANYGYTF.

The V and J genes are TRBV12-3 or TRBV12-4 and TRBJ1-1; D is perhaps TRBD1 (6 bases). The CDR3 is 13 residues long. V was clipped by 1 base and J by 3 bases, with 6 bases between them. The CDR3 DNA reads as TGTGCCAGCAGTTTAGACAGGGACACTGAAGCTTTCTTT. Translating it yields CASSLDRDTEAFF.

DNA of the CDR3: TGTGCCTGGGGAACCGGGATCTCCCCCTACGAGCAGTACTTC. This codes for CAWGTGISPYEQYF. The V and J genes are TRBV30 and TRBJ2-7; D is perhaps TRBD2 (5 bases). The CDR3 has 14 amino acids. Germline assignment: CDR1 GTSNPN and CDR2 SVGIG (reference sequence). Trimming pared 5 bases from V and 2 bases from J, leaving 16 bases between.